These 2 T cell receptor beta chains were sequenced from one sample in a study of shared clonotypes between healthy human individuals. Profiling relied on immunoSEQ multiplex PCR, and the TCRdb table lists in-frame clones only, not all of them. Of 2.3 million or so clones listed, over 85% are singletons. The sequenced sample was naive CD4+ T cells from PBMCs. Subset meaning: CD45RA+ positively selected. The receptor source for this set is a man aged 18 to 29 in good health. Some clones in this sample may be carry-over from other donors' samples.

The V and J genes are TRBV19 and TRBJ1-3; D remains unclear. Germline CDR1 LNHDA, CDR2 SQIVND (reference sequence). V dropped 8 bases and J dropped 0 bases, with 11 bases sitting between them. The CDR3 has 14 residues. CDR3 protein: CASEDLFSGNTIYF. The DNA of the CDR3 is TGTGCCAGTGAGGACCTATTCTCTGGAAACACCATATATTTT.

The rearrangement joins TRBV2 to TRBJ2-7, with a weak D call TRBD1 (5 bases). Germline values: CDR1 SNHLY, CDR2 FYNNEI. The CDR3 is 12 amino acids. The ends were cut back, 8 bases at V and 5 bases at J, with 13 bases in the middle. CDR3 bases: TGTGCCAGCCGGCGACAGTGGAACGAGCAGTACTTC. Amino acid sequence: CASRRQWNEQYF.